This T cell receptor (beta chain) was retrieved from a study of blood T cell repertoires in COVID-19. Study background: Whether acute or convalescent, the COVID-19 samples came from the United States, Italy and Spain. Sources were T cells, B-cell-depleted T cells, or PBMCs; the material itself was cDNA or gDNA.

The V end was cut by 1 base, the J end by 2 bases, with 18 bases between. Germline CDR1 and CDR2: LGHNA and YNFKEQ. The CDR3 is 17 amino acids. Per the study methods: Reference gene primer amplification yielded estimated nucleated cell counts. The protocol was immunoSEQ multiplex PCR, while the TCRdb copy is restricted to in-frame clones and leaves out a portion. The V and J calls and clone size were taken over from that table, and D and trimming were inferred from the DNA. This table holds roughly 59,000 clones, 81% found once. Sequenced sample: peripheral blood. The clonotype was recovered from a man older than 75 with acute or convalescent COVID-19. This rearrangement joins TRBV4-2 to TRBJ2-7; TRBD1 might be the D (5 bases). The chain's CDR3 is CASSQGRGRQGTYEQYF. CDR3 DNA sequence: TGTGCCAGCAGCCAAGGAAGGGGCAGGCAGGGAACCTACGAGCAGTACTTC.